Each of the 9 T cell receptor beta chains below was sequenced from the same sample in a study of tissue T cells after allogeneic stem cell transplantation. Libraries were prepared by immunoSEQ multiplex PCR; TCRdb keeps only in-frame clonotypes and omits some of them. The sample includes 9,400 or so clones, approximately 64% of them seen just once. The sequencing used tissue from the ileum, collected at autopsy. The receptors were gathered from a woman aged 18 to 55 with breast cancer.

This clone is categorized as medium-sized. The identical CDR3 is also encoded by other nucleotide sequences in the sample. The rearrangement links TRBV6-2 or TRBV6-3 to TRBJ2-7; the D is unclear. Between the trimmed V and J ends, which lost 2 bases and 2 bases, there was a span of 7 bases. CDR1 MNHEY and CDR2 SVGEGT come from the germline V gene. The CDR3 is made up of 13 amino acids. The CDR3 region has the DNA TGTGCCAGCAGTTACGTGGCGGCCTACGAGCAGTACTTC. Protein product: CASSYVAAYEQYF.

The rearrangement links TRBV13 to TRBJ2-1, with D perhaps matching TRBD1 (5 bases). The CDR3 length is 12 residues. V lost 1 base and J lost 10, with 8 bases in between. Germline V lookup: CDR1 PRHDT, CDR2 FYEKMQ (reference sequence). The CDR3 bases are TGTGCCAGCAGCTTAGAGGGGAACGAGCAGTTCTTC. Its protein is CASSLEGNEQFF.

The V and J genes are TRBV18 and TRBJ1-6; weak D call: TRBD1 (5 bases). V was pared by 1 base and J by 10 bases, with 14 bases between. This CDR3 is built from 15 residues. CDR1 and CDR2 from the germline V gene are KGHSH and LQKENI. The CDR3, as DNA: TGTGCCAGCTCACCACAGACCGGCGAGGGGTCACCCCTCCACTTT. Protein sequence: CASSPQTGEGSPLHF.

The V call is TRBV10-3, the J call TRBJ1-1, with D uncertain. The CDR3 sequence is 13 residues long. CDR1 is ENHRY, CDR2 SYGVKD, per germline. V lost 0 bases and J lost 11, with 13 bases in between. The CDR3 loop reads CAISESVLLGAFF. The CDR3 DNA is TGTGCCATCAGTGAGTCGGTCCTGCTTGGGGCTTTCTTT.

DNA of the CDR3: TGTGCCAGCAGTTTAATGTTCCCACGGGAGCAGTTCTTC. This codes for CASSLMFPREQFF. The rearrangement uses TRBV12-3 or TRBV12-4 and TRBJ2-1; the D is unclear. V gave up 2 bases and J gave up 10 bases, with 12 bases separating them. This CDR3 has 13 amino acids.

The chain links TRBV5-1 to TRBJ2-7; possible D gene TRBD1, 7 bases. Trimming cost V 0 bases and J 7 bases, with 14 bases left between them. The germline gives CDR1 SGHRS, CDR2 YFSETQ. There are 14 residues in the CDR3. CDR3 protein: CASSLGQGGGEQYF. CDR3 nucleotide sequence: TGCGCCAGCAGCTTGGGGCAGGGGGGAGGTGAGCAGTACTTC. The variable domain in full, completed from reference TRBV5-1 and TRBJ2-7, reads KAGVTQTPRYLIKTRGQQVTLSCSPISGHRSVSWYQQTPGQGLQFLFEYFSETQRNKGNFPGRFSGRQFSNSRSEMNVSTLELGDSALYLCASSLGQGGGEQYFGPGTRLTVT.

The chain combines TRBV12-3 or TRBV12-4 with TRBJ2-7, with D perhaps matching TRBD1 (6 bases). The CDR3 runs to 13 residues. V lost 3 bases and J lost 7, with 13 bases in between. The CDR3 DNA follows: TGTGCCAGCAGTTTGAGACATCAGGGGGAGCAGTACTTC. It translates to CASSLRHQGEQYF.

This clone has more than one count but fewer than ten. V gene TRBV6-2 or TRBV6-3 combines with J gene TRBJ2-7, with D perhaps matching TRBD1 or TRBD2 (5 bases each). The CDR3 extends over 13 amino acids. The V end was cut by 4 bases, the J end by 2 bases, with 9 bases between. Looked up from germline, CDR1 is MNHEY and CDR2 is SVGEGT. The CDR3 reads CASSFVGAYEQYF. The DNA for the CDR3 is TGTGCCAGCAGTTTTGTGGGGGCCTACGAGCAGTACTTC.

Note on this clone: Distinct nucleotide sequences in the sample also encode this CDR3. The V call is TRBV7-2, the J call TRBJ2-5; 8 bases map to TRBD2. The germline gives CDR1 SGHTA, CDR2 FQGNSA. The CDR3 covers 13 residues. The junction had 2 bases not matched to a gene; V was cut back by 5 bases and J by 3 bases. CDR3 loop: CASSRGGEETQYF. The CDR3 DNA sequence: TGTGCCAGCAGCCGGGGGGGAGAAGAGACCCAGTACTTC.